This T cell receptor (beta chain) was recovered during a study of shared clonotypes between healthy human individuals. The assay used deep level. Only in-frame clones appear in the TCRdb table, and some are missing; sequencing was by immunoSEQ multiplex PCR. Of 500,000 to 650,000 clones in the sample, around three quarters are singletons; the top ten hold approximately 12%. The CDR3 has 15 amino acids. Germline assignment: CDR1 MDHEN and CDR2 SYDVKM. V was shortened by 8 bases and J by 1 base, with 17 bases between the two germline ends. Sequencing was carried out using PBMCs. This TCR was sampled from a woman between 40 and 55 years old in good health. Some clones in this sample may be carry-over from other donors' samples. J is TRBJ1-1 and V is TRBV28; D gene ambiguous. The CDR3 here is CASRPPGRGNTEAFF. CDR3 DNA sequence: TGTGCCAGCCGCCCCCCGGGCCGGGGGAACACTGAAGCTTTCTTT.